This T cell receptor (beta chain) was observed in a study of T cell changes during pregnancy in multiple sclerosis. TCRdb keeps only in-frame clones here, not all; method: immunoSEQ multiplex PCR. The data contain around 58,000 clones, around nine tenths of them singletons. The table lists this clone with a count of one. There are 13 residues in the CDR3. The V and J ends lost 4 bases and 11 bases, in that order; junction bases with no gene match: 10. Germline V gene data show CDR1 as GTSNPN and CDR2 as SVGIG (reference sequence). The source is a female donor with multiple sclerosis, enrolled in a pregnancy study. The chain links TRBV30 to TRBJ1-5; 8 bases match TRBD1. The sample consisted of peripheral blood, taken before pregnancy. As DNA, the CDR3 is TGTGCCTGGAAAGCGGACAGGGAGGGTGCCCAGCATTTT. This codes for CAWKADREGAQHF.